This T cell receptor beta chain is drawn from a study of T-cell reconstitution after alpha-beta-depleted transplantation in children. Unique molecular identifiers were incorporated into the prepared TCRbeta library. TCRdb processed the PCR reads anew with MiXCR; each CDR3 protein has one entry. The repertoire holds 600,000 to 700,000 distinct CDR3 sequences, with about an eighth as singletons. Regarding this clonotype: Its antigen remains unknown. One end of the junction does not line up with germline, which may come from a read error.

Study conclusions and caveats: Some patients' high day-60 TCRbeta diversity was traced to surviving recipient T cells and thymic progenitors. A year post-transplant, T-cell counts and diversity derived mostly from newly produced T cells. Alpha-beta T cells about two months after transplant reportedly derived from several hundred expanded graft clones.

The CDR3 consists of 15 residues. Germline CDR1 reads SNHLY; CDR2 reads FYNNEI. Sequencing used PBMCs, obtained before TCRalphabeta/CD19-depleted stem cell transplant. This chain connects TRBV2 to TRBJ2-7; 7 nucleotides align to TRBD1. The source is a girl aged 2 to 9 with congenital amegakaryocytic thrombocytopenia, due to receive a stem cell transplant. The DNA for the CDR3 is TGTGCCAGCAGTACCGGGACAGATTTCTCCTACGAGCAGAACTTC. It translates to CASSTGTDFSYEQNF.